This TCR beta chain was sequenced in a study of shared clonotypes between healthy human individuals. J was trimmed by 3 bases and V by 9 bases; bases with no gene match: 7. Germline lookup yields CDR1 MGHRA and CDR2 YSYEKL. CDR3 length equals 13 residues. The table came from immunoSEQ multiplex PCR; TCRdb's copy has only in-frame clones and leaves some out. The sample records 2 million to 3 million clones, under 95% being singletons. Study-wide points: The authors expected sequencing depth to affect clonotype sharing among donors. Memory subsets had estimated richness that was generally smaller than that of naive subsets.

Of note for this clone: The antigen is unknown.

Sequencing used naive CD4+ T cells from PBMCs. Regarding subset: CD45RA+ positively selected. The rearrangement joins TRBV4-1 to TRBJ2-7, with 8 bases that match TRBD1. This TCR derives from a man aged 18-30 years in good health. Some clones in this sample may be carry-over from other donors' samples. The CDR3 region has the DNA TGCGCCAGACTCCGGGACAGGCTCTACGAGCAGTACTTC. Translation gives CARLRDRLYEQYF.